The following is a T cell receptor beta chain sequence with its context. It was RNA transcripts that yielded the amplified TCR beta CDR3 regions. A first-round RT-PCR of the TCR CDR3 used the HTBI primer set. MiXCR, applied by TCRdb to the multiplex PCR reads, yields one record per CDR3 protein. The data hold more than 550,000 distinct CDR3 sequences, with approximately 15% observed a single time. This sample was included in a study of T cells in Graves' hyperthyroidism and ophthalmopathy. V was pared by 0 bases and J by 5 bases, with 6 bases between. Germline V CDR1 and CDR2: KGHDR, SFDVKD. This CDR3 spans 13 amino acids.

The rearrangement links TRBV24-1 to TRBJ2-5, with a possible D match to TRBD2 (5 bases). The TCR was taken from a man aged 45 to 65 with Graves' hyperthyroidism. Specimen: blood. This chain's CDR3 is CATSDLRGETQYF. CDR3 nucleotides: TGTGCCACCAGTGATTTGCGAGGGGAGACCCAGTACTTC.